The 32 T cell receptor beta chains below were found in one sample sequenced in a study of blood T cell repertoires in COVID-19. Some clones are missing from TCRdb's copy, which holds only in-frame ones; the method was immunoSEQ multiplex PCR. The sample carries tens of thousands of clones, around 90% recorded once. Sequencing was carried out using peripheral blood. The receptors were sampled from a man between 45 and 60 years old with acute or convalescent COVID-19.

V and J are TRBV11-2 and TRBJ1-2; no firm D call. V was trimmed by 5 bases and J by 0 bases, leaving 10 bases between them. There are 14 residues in the CDR3. Germline V CDR1 and CDR2: SGHAT, FQNNGV. The CDR3 DNA reads TGTGCCAGCAGCCCCAGCGGATCTAACTATGGCTACACCTTC. Protein: CASSPSGSNYGYTF. Supplemented by reference TRBV11-2 and TRBJ1-2, the full variable domain reads EAGVAQSPRYKIIEKRQSVAFWCNPISGHATLYWYQQILGQGPKLLIQFQNNGVVDDSQLPKDRFSAERLKGVDSTLKIQPAKLEDSAVYLCASSPSGSNYGYTFGSGTRLTVV.

The chain employs TRBV27 and TRBJ1-5; TRBD1 aligns across 8 bases. The trim removed 6 bases at V and 7 bases at J, leaving 8 bases unmatched. CDR1 MNHEY and CDR2 SMNVEV come from the germline V gene (reference sequence). This CDR3 is built from 14 residues. The chain's CDR3 is CASSPGGAGQPQHF. The CDR3 DNA reads TGTGCCAGCAGCCCAGGGGGCGCGGGGCAGCCCCAGCATTTT.

The chain is built from TRBV9 and TRBJ2-2, with a possible D match to TRBD2 (6 bases). The CDR3 runs to 16 residues. With 4 bases removed from V and 0 bases from J, the gap between germline ends came to 13 bases. Germline V lookup: CDR1 SGDLS, CDR2 YYNGEE. The DNA of the CDR3 is TGTGCCAGCAGCATACGGGAGAAGGCGAACACCGGGGAGCTGTTTTTT. Its translation: CASSIREKANTGELFF. Variable domain in full (rest from reference TRBV9 and TRBJ2-2): DSGVTQTPKHLITATGQRVTLRCSPRSGDLSVYWYQQSLDQGLQFLIQYYNGEERAKGNILERFSAQQFPDLHSELNLSSLELGDSALYFCASSIREKANTGELFFGEGSRLTVL.

This clone is a singleton in its sample. The chain couples TRBV19 to TRBJ2-5; TRBD1 is a possible D gene (5 bases). The germline CDR1 and CDR2 sequences are LNHDA and SQIVND (reference sequence). This CDR3 has 13 amino acids. The V end was cut by 3 bases, the J end by 5 bases, with 10 bases between. CDR3: CASSIARGETQYF. CDR3 bases: TGTGCCAGTAGTATCGCTAGGGGTGAGACCCAGTACTTC.

The rearrangement uses TRBV24-1 and TRBJ1-2; D is possibly TRBD1 (6 bases). The germline V gene has CDR1 KGHDR and CDR2 SFDVKD. Trimming removed 3 bases from V and 2 bases from J, with 9 bases in between. This CDR3 has 14 residues. CDR3 region: CATSDKDRNYGYTF. DNA of the CDR3: TGTGCCACCAGTGATAAGGACAGAAACTATGGCTACACCTTC.

This rearrangement joins TRBV6-5 to TRBJ1-2; 8 positions agree with TRBD1. Germline lookup yields CDR1 MNHEY and CDR2 SVGAGI. CDR3 length: 14 residues. The trim removed 7 bases at V and 4 bases at J, leaving 8 bases unmatched. CDR3 protein: CASTATGQVYGYTF. CDR3 bases: TGTGCCAGCACCGCTACGGGACAGGTCTATGGCTACACCTTC.

CDR3 sequence: CASSLGVQETQYF. CDR3 coding DNA: TGTGCCAGCAGTTTAGGAGTGCAAGAGACCCAGTACTTC. The chain recombines TRBV12-3 or TRBV12-4 with TRBJ2-5; D is uncertain. The CDR3 consists of 13 residues. V gave up 1 base and J gave up 2 bases, with 5 bases separating them.

V gene TRBV4-3 combines with J gene TRBJ1-4; D uncertain. Trimming stripped 4 bases from V and 0 bases from J, with 18 bases between. Germline V gene sequence: CDR1 LGHNA, CDR2 YSLEER. The CDR3 loop spans 18 amino acids. CDR3 DNA sequence: TGCGCCAGCAGCCGCCGGATGACTAGATCTGCAACTAATGAAAAACTGTTTTTT. It is translated as CASSRRMTRSATNEKLFF.

The gene calls are TRBV6-5 and TRBJ1-2; 11 bases map to TRBD1. This CDR3 has 15 amino acids. V lost 0 bases and J lost 5; bases outside the gene matches: 2. Germline V CDR1 and CDR2: MNHEY, SVGAGI. In DNA form, the CDR3 reads TGTGCCAGCAGTTACTCCGGGACAGGGGGATATGGCTACACCTTC. Translation gives CASSYSGTGGYGYTF.

This clone was found once. This rearrangement joins TRBV7-9 to TRBJ2-3; 9 nucleotides match TRBD2. Losses at the gene ends were 1 base for V and 1 base for J; bases not matched to a gene: 0. CDR3 length: 15 residues. Germline values: CDR1 SEHNR, CDR2 FQNEAQ (reference sequence). CDR3 DNA sequence: TGTGCCAGCAGCTTAGGACTAGCGGGCACAGATACGCAGTATTTT. Amino acid sequence: CASSLGLAGTDTQYF.

This chain links TRBV24-1 with TRBJ2-5; D might be TRBD2 (5 bases). CDR3 length: 14 amino acids. Germline V gives CDR1 KGHDR, CDR2 SFDVKD. Trimming removed 9 bases from V and 5 bases from J, with 18 bases in between. The CDR3 DNA sequence: TGTGCCACCTCGGCCCCGGGCCGAGGGGAGACCCAGTACTTC. Amino acids: CATSAPGRGETQYF.

The chain recombines TRBV4-1 with TRBJ2-7, with 7 positions matching TRBD1. After removal of 1 base from V and 0 bases from J, the junction contained 3 bases not matched to a gene. The germline gives CDR1 MGHRA, CDR2 YSYEKL. CDR3 length: 15 residues. CDR3 protein: CASSQGWDSSYEQYV. The CDR3 nucleotides are TGCGCCAGCAGCCAAGGATGGGACAGCTCCTACGAGCAGTACGTC.

The CDR3 spells CASSLGGRNNSPLHF. In DNA form, the CDR3 reads TGCGCCAGCAGCTTGGGGGGCCGGAATAATTCACCCCTCCACTTT. The chain recombines TRBV5-1 with TRBJ1-6; D may be TRBD1 (5 bases). The germline CDR1 and CDR2 sequences are SGHRS and YFSETQ. V lost 0 bases and J lost 5, with 9 bases in between. The CDR3 spans 15 residues.

CDR3 sequence reads: CASTPGHNSNYGYTF. In DNA, the CDR3 is TGTGCCAGCACCCCCGGACATAATTCTAACTATGGCTACACCTTC. The rearrangement joins TRBV3-1 (or the pseudogene TRBV3-2) to TRBJ1-2; D may be TRBD1 (5 bases). The germline gives CDR1 LGHDT, CDR2 YNNKEL (reference sequence). This CDR3 comprises 15 residues. V lost 7 bases, J lost 0 bases, and 15 bases lay in between.

This sequence joins TRBV20-1 and TRBJ2-7; D gene ambiguous. The CDR3 has 11 residues. The germline V gene encodes CDR1 DFQATT and CDR2 SNEGSKA (reference sequence). Trimming removed 5 bases at V and 5 bases at J, with 10 bases between. CDR3 nucleotide sequence: TGCAGTGCTCCGAACTACGACGAGCAGTACTTC. Amino acids: CSAPNYDEQYF.

This clone was counted only a few times. V and J are TRBV7-9 and TRBJ2-7, with a tentative D call TRBD1 (6 bases). Germline V gene sequence: CDR1 SEHNR, CDR2 FQNEAQ (reference sequence). This CDR3 is built from 13 residues. V was pared by 5 bases and J by 3 bases, with 11 bases between. The CDR3 loop is CASSRTAGYEQYV. The CDR3 bases are TGTGCCAGCAGCCGGACAGCTGGCTACGAGCAGTACGTC.

This clone was seen a single time. This chain connects TRBV2 to TRBJ1-5, with D tentatively TRBD1 (5 bases). CDR3 length: 13 residues. Trimming shortened V by 4 bases and J by 3 bases, and 7 bases separated the two germline ends. Germline values: CDR1 SNHLY, CDR2 FYNNEI. This CDR3 reads CASSAGSNQPQHF. For the CDR3, the DNA is TGTGCCAGCAGTGCAGGGTCCAATCAGCCCCAGCATTTT.

The chain carries TRBV4-1 and TRBJ1-1, with D perhaps matching TRBD1 (5 bases). Looked up from germline, CDR1 is MGHRA and CDR2 is YSYEKL. The CDR3 has 16 amino acids. The ends were cut back, 0 bases at V and 1 base at J, with 12 bases in the middle. The CDR3 sequence: CASSQEFGARNTEAFF. CDR3 bases: TGCGCCAGCAGCCAAGAGTTTGGGGCGCGGAACACTGAAGCTTTCTTT.

The chain combines TRBV2 with TRBJ1-4; D is unclear. V was shortened by 5 bases and J by 0 bases, with 10 bases between the two germline ends. The CDR3 runs 15 residues. Germline loops: CDR1 SNHLY, CDR2 FYNNEI. The CDR3 bases are TGTGCCAGCAGTTCCCAAGCTTCAACTAATGAAAAACTGTTTTTT. Translation: CASSSQASTNEKLFF.

V is TRBV5-6 and J is TRBJ1-1; TRBD1 aligns across 7 bases. CDR1 is SGHDT, CDR2 YYEEEE, per germline. V was clipped by 6 bases and J by 6 bases; unmatched bases: 14. This CDR3 region has 15 residues. The CDR3 reads CASTPWGRGVAEAFF. The CDR3 nucleotides are TGTGCCAGCACCCCATGGGGCAGGGGGGTCGCTGAAGCTTTCTTT.

In its sample, this clone was seen once. The CDR3 sequence is CASKRQGDNEQFF. The CDR3 coding sequence is TGTGCCAGCAAGAGACAGGGAGATAATGAGCAGTTCTTC. The V and J genes are TRBV28 and TRBJ2-1; TRBD1 matches at 7 bases. CDR1 is MDHEN, CDR2 SYDVKM, per germline. The CDR3 has 13 residues. J gave up 7 bases and V 7 bases, and 7 bases lay outside the gene matches.

The chain is built from TRBV6-5 and TRBJ2-3; D is possibly TRBD2 (5 bases). This CDR3 region has 12 residues. Germline CDR1 is MNHEY and CDR2 is SVGAGI. With 7 bases removed from V and 6 bases from J, the gap between germline ends came to 11 bases. As DNA, the CDR3 is TGTGCCAGCACCCCGAAGCGGGATACGCAGTATTTT. It codes for CASTPKRDTQYF.

This rearrangement joins TRBV4-2 to TRBJ2-2; a possible D gene is TRBD2 (7 bases). Trimming cost V 3 bases and J 7 bases, with 18 bases left between them. Germline CDR1 is LGHNA and CDR2 is YNFKEQ. The CDR3 sequence is 16 residues long. The DNA for the CDR3 is TGTGCCAGCAGCCAGAATCGGGGGGCGGCGGGCGGGGAGCTGTTTTTT. This encodes CASSQNRGAAGGELFF.

The J gene is TRBJ2-7, the V gene TRBV6-5; TRBD2 aligns across 13 bases. J lost 0 bases, V lost 3 bases, and 2 bases had no gene match. Germline V gene lookup returns CDR1 MNHEY and CDR2 SVGAGI. The CDR3 extends over 16 amino acids. CDR3 coding DNA: TGTGCCAGCAGTTATGGGACTAGCGGGGACTCCTACGAGCAGTACTTC. Protein: CASSYGTSGDSYEQYF.

The chain links TRBV4-2 to TRBJ2-2, with D possibly matching TRBD2 (6 bases). With 4 bases removed from V and 3 bases from J, the gap between germline ends came to 12 bases. CDR1 and CDR2 from the germline V gene are LGHNA and YNFKEQ. The CDR3 spans 15 residues. The CDR3 loop reads CASSPREVDTGELFF. Written as DNA, the CDR3 is TGTGCCAGCAGCCCTAGGGAGGTTGACACCGGGGAGCTGTTTTTT.

The CDR3 sequence: CASSVGRVVSNEQFF. The CDR3 DNA sequence: TGTGCCAGCAGCGTAGGCAGGGTCGTTAGCAATGAGCAGTTCTTC. The chain recombines TRBV6-5 with TRBJ2-1; D is possibly TRBD1 (5 bases). This CDR3 spans 15 amino acids. The germline CDR1 and CDR2 sequences are MNHEY and SVGAGI. Trimming removed 6 bases from V and 6 bases from J, with 18 bases in between.

The rearrangement links TRBV4-1 to TRBJ1-5, with TRBD1 matching 7 bases. This CDR3 comprises 13 residues. V shed 4 bases and J 6 bases; nucleotides not matched to a gene: 3. The germline V gene encodes CDR1 MGHRA and CDR2 YSYEKL. Here the CDR3 DNA reads TGCGCCAGCAGCCTGGACAGGAGTCAGCCCCAGCATTTT. Translated: CASSLDRSQPQHF.

This clone was counted only a few times. This chain links TRBV9 with TRBJ1-1; D is possibly TRBD1 (6 bases). CDR3 length: 13 residues. Germline V lookup: CDR1 SGDLS, CDR2 YYNGEE. Trimming left V 0 bases short and J 5 bases short, with 8 bases between. The CDR3 nucleotides read TGTGCCAGCAGCGTAGAGAGGGGGACTGAAGCTTTCTTT. This gives the protein CASSVERGTEAFF.

This clone came up once. The chain carries TRBV9 and TRBJ2-1, with D maybe TRBD2 (6 bases). From germline, CDR1 is SGDLS and CDR2 YYNGEE. This CDR3 is built from 15 residues. The germline V and J ends were trimmed by 0 bases and 8 bases, with 15 bases remaining between them. CDR3 sequence: CASSVAGTPWDEQFF. In nucleotides, the CDR3 is TGTGCCAGCAGCGTAGCTGGGACTCCGTGGGATGAGCAGTTCTTC.

J is TRBJ1-2 and V is TRBV7-2; tentatively, D is TRBD1 (5 bases). The CDR3 contains 14 residues. Germline CDR1 and CDR2: SGHTA and FQGNSA. The V and J ends lost 4 bases and 7 bases respectively, with 16 bases between them. Written as DNA, the CDR3 is TGTGCCAGCAGCTCCGGACAATCGTTTGCTGGCTACACCTTC. This encodes CASSSGQSFAGYTF.

The rearrangement joins TRBV6-5 to TRBJ2-3; D gene ambiguous. Germline loops: CDR1 MNHEY, CDR2 SVGAGI. V was cut by 5 bases and J by 3 bases, with 12 bases left in between. CDR3 size: 14 residues. The CDR3 nucleotides read TGTGCCAGCAGTCCCCACAGAGCTACAGATACGCAGTATTTT. This gives the protein CASSPHRATDTQYF.

V gene TRBV6-1 combines with J gene TRBJ2-7; D remains ambiguous. The germline gives CDR1 MNHNS, CDR2 SASEGT. Deletions cut 3 bases from V and 0 bases from J, with 6 bases between. The CDR3 loop spans 13 amino acids. The CDR3 bases are TGTGCCAGCAGTGAGAACACCTCCTACGAGCAGTACTTC. Protein product: CASSENTSYEQYF.